Below, one T cell receptor (beta chain) is given with its context. The antigen is not known. Naive CD8 cells, CD45RO-negative and positively selected for CCR7, excluded terminally differentiated effector memory CD45RA+ cells. Libraries were prepared by immunoSEQ multiplex PCR; TCRdb keeps only in-frame clonotypes and omits some of them. The profile shows roughly 2.1 million clones, just over 90% of them singletons. The record originates from a study of shared clonotypes between healthy human individuals. Study-wide context: Donor ages ranged 18 to 49 years: two women, a few men. The study, taken as a whole, reports: Non-shared clonotypes showed lower generation probabilities than clonotypes common to all four donors. The sharing of 4% to 5.5% of naive CD4 clonotypes was seen across a handful of donors. Blood was the sole source, and tissue repertoires probably differ.

Trimming shortened V by 1 base and J by 4 bases, and 11 bases separated the two germline ends. Germline V lookup: CDR1 SGHDN, CDR2 FVKESK. The CDR3 has 14 amino acids. Sequencing used naive CD8+ T cells from PBMCs. The J gene is TRBJ2-7, the V gene TRBV14; D gene uncertain. This TCR derives from a man aged 18 to 30 in good health. Some clones in this sample may be carry-over from other donors' samples. The CDR3 sequence: CASSQVLTEYEQYF. CDR3 DNA sequence: TGTGCCAGCAGCCAAGTTCTGACGGAATACGAGCAGTACTTC.